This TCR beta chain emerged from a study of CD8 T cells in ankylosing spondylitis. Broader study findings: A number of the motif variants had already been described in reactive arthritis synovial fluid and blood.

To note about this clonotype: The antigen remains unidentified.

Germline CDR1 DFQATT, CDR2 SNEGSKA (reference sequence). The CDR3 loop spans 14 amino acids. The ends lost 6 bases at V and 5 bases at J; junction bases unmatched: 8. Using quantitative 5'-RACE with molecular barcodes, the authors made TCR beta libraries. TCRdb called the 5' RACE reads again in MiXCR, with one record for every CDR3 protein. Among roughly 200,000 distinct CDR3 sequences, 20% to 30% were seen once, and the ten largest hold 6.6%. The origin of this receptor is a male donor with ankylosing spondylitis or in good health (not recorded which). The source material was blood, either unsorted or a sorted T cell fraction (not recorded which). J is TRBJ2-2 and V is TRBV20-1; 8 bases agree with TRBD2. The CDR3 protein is CSARTSLRTGELFF. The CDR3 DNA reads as TGCAGTGCCAGGACTAGCCTGAGGACCGGGGAGCTGTTTTTT.